These 25 T cell receptor beta chains were sequenced from one sample in a study of post-analysis software for immune sequencing data. Study-wide results and limits: The study found TRBV5-6, TRBV5-1 and TRBV20-1 among roughly 5 TRBV segments more frequent in patients than controls.

Carried by the TCR beta cDNA libraries were unique molecular identifiers. Via MiXCR, TCRdb re-called the PCR reads, giving one row per CDR3 protein. Among about 770,000 distinct CDR3 sequences listed, roughly 50% were seen once. Antigens of these TCRs are unknown. The sample was blood. These receptors were taken from a girl aged 5-17 years with multiple sclerosis.

This clonotype was found a few times. This chain links TRBV20-1 with TRBJ2-3, with unresolved D. V lost 4 bases to trimming and J lost 2 bases, with 7 bases between them. The CDR3 contains 12 residues. The germline V gene encodes CDR1 DFQATT and CDR2 SNEGSKA (reference sequence). The CDR3 loop reads CSAKPDTDTQYF. CDR3 DNA sequence: TGCAGTGCTAAACCCGACACAGATACGCAGTATTTT.

In this sample, this clonotype turned up a few times. The rearrangement uses TRBV24-1 and TRBJ1-2, with 9 positions matching TRBD1. The CDR3 spans 15 residues. In germline, CDR1 is KGHDR, CDR2 SFDVKD. With 4 bases clipped from V and 6 bases from J, the junction kept 8 bases outside the gene matches. The CDR3 DNA sequence: TGTGCCACCAGTGACCGGACAGGGGACGCCCATGGCTACACCTTC. It translates to CATSDRTGDAHGYTF.

The rearrangement uses TRBV27 and TRBJ1-4, with D maybe TRBD1 (5 bases). Trimming removed 2 bases from V and 3 bases from J, with 10 bases in between. Germline V gene data show CDR1 as MNHEY and CDR2 as SMNVEV (reference sequence). The CDR3 spans 15 residues. The CDR3 DNA reads as TGTGCCAGCAGTTTAGGGGGGAGTGCTAATGAAAAACTGTTTTTT. Protein: CASSLGGSANEKLFF.

Only a few counts were recorded for this clonotype. The CDR3 coding sequence is TGCAGCGTTCGACAGCCCTATGGCGAGCAGTACTTC. Its protein product is CSVRQPYGEQYF. V is TRBV29-1 and J is TRBJ2-7, with a tentative D call TRBD1 (5 bases). V dropped 5 bases and J dropped 6 bases, with 14 bases sitting between them. Germline V CDR1 and CDR2: SQVTM, ANQGSEA. The CDR3 totals 12 residues.

The chain has TRBV20-1 and TRBJ1-5; D remains ambiguous. There are 12 residues in the CDR3. Germline-derived CDR1 and CDR2 are DFQATT and SNEGSKA (reference sequence). V dropped 1 base and J dropped 4 bases, with 5 bases sitting between them. The CDR3 sequence: CSARAPNQPQHF. In DNA form, the CDR3 reads TGCAGTGCTAGAGCCCCTAATCAGCCCCAGCATTTT.

This clonotype was seen only a few times. This chain uses TRBV15 with TRBJ2-6, with D uncertain. V lost 6 bases and J lost 0, with 9 bases in between. The CDR3 covers 15 residues. The V gene's germline CDR1 is LNHNV and CDR2 YYDKDF (reference sequence). CDR3 protein: CATSPFGSGANVLTF. The CDR3 nucleotides are TGTGCCACCAGTCCGTTCGGCTCTGGGGCCAACGTCCTGACTTTC.

The rearrangement joins TRBV20-1 to TRBJ1-5; TRBD1 matches 7 bases. Trimming took 0 bases from V and 3 from J; bases not matched to a gene: 8. Germline loops: CDR1 DFQATT, CDR2 SNEGSKA (reference sequence). This CDR3 region has 16 residues. The CDR3: CSARDGRTGHNQPQHF. CDR3 DNA: TGCAGTGCTAGAGATGGCCGGACAGGCCACAATCAGCCCCAGCATTTT.

This clonotype was seen once. The chain couples TRBV25-1 to TRBJ1-5, with D unresolved. The CDR3 runs 14 residues. The V end was cut by 6 bases, the J end by 5 bases, with 14 bases between. Germline values: CDR1 MGHDK, CDR2 SYGVNS. The CDR3 here is CASSGPLGDQPQHF. The CDR3 nucleotides read TGTGCCAGCAGCGGGCCCCTTGGAGATCAGCCCCAGCATTTT.

The CDR3 reads CATSRGSVSGYNEQFF. The CDR3 DNA follows: TGTGCCACCAGCAGAGGGTCGGTGAGTGGATACAATGAGCAGTTCTTC. V gene TRBV15 combines with J gene TRBJ2-1; D gene unclear. There are 16 residues in the CDR3. V was shortened by 1 base and J by 4 bases, with 14 bases between the two germline ends. From germline, CDR1 is LNHNV and CDR2 YYDKDF (reference sequence).

This clonotype has a handful of counts. CDR3 in DNA: TGTGCCAGCGGCCCGACAGGGTACGATGGCTACACCTTC. Protein: CASGPTGYDGYTF. This chain links TRBV28 with TRBJ1-2, with 7 bases that match TRBD1. V was pared by 8 bases and J by 6 bases, with 9 bases of the junction left unmatched. CDR3 length: 13 amino acids. The germline gives CDR1 MDHEN, CDR2 SYDVKM.

This clonotype was counted only a few times. The J gene is TRBJ2-1, the V gene TRBV5-4; 10 bases line up with TRBD2. Germline-derived CDR1 and CDR2 are SGHNT and YYREEE (reference sequence). The CDR3 runs to 15 residues. The ends lost 4 bases at V and 5 bases at J; junction bases unmatched: 6. CDR3 coding DNA: TGTGCCAGCAGCCCGGAACTAGCGGGAAACAATGAGCAGTTCTTC. It is translated as CASSPELAGNNEQFF.

The rearrangement uses TRBV13 and TRBJ2-5; possibly TRBD2 for D (6 bases). The CDR3 is 14 amino acids. Germline CDR1 PRHDT, CDR2 FYEKMQ (reference sequence). V was trimmed by 4 bases and J by 2 bases, leaving 11 bases between them. CDR3 DNA sequence: TGTGCCAGCAGCTCACGGGACTGGCAAGAGACCCAGTACTTC. Protein sequence: CASSSRDWQETQYF.

The chain is built from TRBV28 and TRBJ2-1; D may correspond to TRBD1 or TRBD2 (5 bases each). CDR3 length: 12 residues. With 10 bases removed from V and 5 bases from J, the gap between germline ends came to 12 bases. Per germline, CDR1 MDHEN and CDR2 SYDVKM. The CDR3 protein is CATGAGNNEQFF. The DNA of the CDR3 is TGTGCCACCGGGGCCGGGAACAATGAGCAGTTCTTC.

This chain joins TRBV20-1 and TRBJ2-7; D is possibly TRBD1 (6 bases). V lost 3 bases to trimming and J lost 0 bases, with 24 bases between them. CDR1 DFQATT and CDR2 SNEGSKA come from the germline V gene (reference sequence). The CDR3 is 18 residues long. In nucleotides, the CDR3 is TGCAGTGCTAGTAGTTATCGAACAGGGAATTGGACCTCCTACGAGCAGTACTTC. As protein: CSASSYRTGNWTSYEQYF.

The table lists this clonotype with many counts. This sequence joins TRBV5-1 and TRBJ2-5, with a tentative D call TRBD1 (5 bases). The CDR3 length is 14 residues. Germline CDR1 and CDR2: SGHRS and YFSETQ. V shed 4 bases and J shed 5 bases, with 15 bases lying between them. The CDR3 nucleotides read TGCGCCAGCAGCGTTGTGGGCCAGGGCGAGACCCAGTACTTC. Encoded protein: CASSVVGQGETQYF.

The chain recombines TRBV7-9 with TRBJ2-5, with D uncertain. This CDR3 has 13 residues. V gave up 8 bases and J gave up 1 base, with 11 bases separating them. The V gene's germline CDR1 is SEHNR and CDR2 FQNEAQ (reference sequence). The CDR3: CASARASQETQYF. In DNA form, the CDR3 reads TGTGCCAGCGCTCGGGCAAGCCAAGAGACCCAGTACTTC.

The chain carries TRBV12-3 or TRBV12-4 and TRBJ1-1; weak D call: TRBD1 (5 bases). This CDR3 is built from 16 residues. Between the trimmed V and J ends, which lost 4 bases and 1 base, there was a span of 16 bases. As DNA, the CDR3 is TGTGCCAGCAGTTCCCCCCGGACAAACAGGAACACTGAAGCTTTCTTT. Translation: CASSSPRTNRNTEAFF.

The rearrangement uses TRBV4-3 and TRBJ2-5; 10 bases align to TRBD1. The CDR3 runs to 14 residues. Germline V gene data show CDR1 as LGHNA and CDR2 as YSLEER. The J segment lost 4 bases and the V segment lost 1 base, leaving 0 bases of the junction unmatched. The CDR3 nucleotides read TGCGCCAGCAGCCAAGGGGACAGGGGAGAGACCCAGTACTTC. As protein: CASSQGDRGETQYF.

The V call is TRBV3-1, the J call TRBJ2-5, with no clear D. Between the trimmed V and J ends, which lost 1 base and 4 bases, there was a span of 10 bases. CDR1 and CDR2 from the germline V gene are LGHDT and YNNKEL (reference sequence). The length of the CDR3 is 14 residues. CDR3 nucleotides: TGTGCCAGCAGCCAAGCAAGGGTTGGAGAGACCCAGTACTTC. Its protein product is CASSQARVGETQYF.

This chain joins TRBV5-1 and TRBJ2-3; 8 positions match TRBD2. Trimming took 4 bases from V and 0 from J; bases not matched to a gene: 10. CDR3 size: 17 residues. CDR1 and CDR2 from the germline V gene are SGHRS and YFSETQ. CDR3 amino acids: CASSPAPAGASTDTQYF. In DNA form, the CDR3 reads TGCGCCAGCAGCCCTGCTCCAGCGGGAGCTAGCACAGATACGCAGTATTTT.

This clonotype was recorded a few times. This chain links TRBV29-1 with TRBJ2-5; unclear D gene. CDR3 length: 11 amino acids. Germline assignment: CDR1 SQVTM and CDR2 ANQGSEA. V was trimmed by 4 bases and J by 4 bases, leaving 7 bases between them. This CDR3 is CSVVLGETQYF. DNA of the CDR3: TGCAGCGTTGTCCTGGGAGAGACCCAGTACTTC.

The sample holds a few counts of this clonotype. In DNA form, the CDR3 reads TGTGCCAGCAGCTTAATAGCGGGAGCAATAAATGAGCAGTTCTTC. Amino acid sequence: CASSLIAGAINEQFF. The genes are TRBV7-3 and TRBJ2-1; 9 positions agree with TRBD2. Per germline, CDR1 SGHTA and CDR2 FQGTGA. CDR3 length: 15 amino acids. Unmatched junction bases numbered 5, after V lost 1 base and J lost 7 bases.

The chain combines TRBV4-1 with TRBJ2-3; 9 bases match TRBD1. This CDR3 contains 16 residues. The junction had 1 base not matched to a gene; V was cut back by 0 bases and J by 0 bases. The germline V gene has CDR1 MGHRA and CDR2 YSYEKL. The CDR3 loop reads CASSQEDRGSTDTQYF. The CDR3 DNA is TGCGCCAGCAGCCAAGAGGACAGGGGTAGCACAGATACGCAGTATTTT.

The chain has TRBV20-1 and TRBJ2-5; TRBD2 aligns across 9 bases. The closer fit of TRBJ2-7 to the DNA end suggests the J call may be wrong. Germline V CDR1 and CDR2: DFQATT, SNEGSKA (reference sequence). The CDR3 totals 14 residues. The CDR3 spells CSARPLAGNYEQYF. The CDR3 DNA is TGCAGTGCTAGACCCCTAGCGGGAAACTACGAGCAGTACTTC.

The rearrangement links TRBV20-1 to TRBJ2-4, with D hard to call. V lost 0 bases to trimming and J lost 1 base, with 13 bases between them. This CDR3 is built from 16 residues. CDR1 and CDR2 from the germline V gene are DFQATT and SNEGSKA (reference sequence). The CDR3 region is CSARDRAATAKNIQYF. Here the CDR3 DNA reads TGCAGTGCTAGAGATCGGGCGGCTACGGCCAAAAACATTCAGTACTTC.